The 28 T cell receptor beta chains given below trace back to one sample, sequenced in a study of shared clonotypes between healthy human individuals. TCRdb keeps only in-frame clones here, not all; method: immunoSEQ multiplex PCR. This repertoire shows 600,000 to 750,000 clones, roughly two thirds found once; its top ten account for around 1.7%. Material: memory CD4+ T cells sorted from blood. The subset was: CD45RA-negative fraction. All receptors come from a woman in her 30s in good health.

The rearrangement links TRBV7-3 to TRBJ2-3, with TRBD2 matching over 12 bases. Looked up from germline, CDR1 is SGHTA and CDR2 is FQGTGA. The trim removed 5 bases at V and 4 bases at J, leaving 4 bases unmatched. The CDR3 is made up of 15 amino acids. The CDR3 reads CASSRLAGVPDTQYF. The CDR3 DNA reads TGTGCCAGCAGCAGACTAGCGGGAGTCCCAGATACGCAGTATTTT.

The V and J genes are TRBV25-1 and TRBJ1-2; D gene ambiguous. The CDR3 runs to 11 residues. Germline V lookup: CDR1 MGHDK, CDR2 SYGVNS. Trimming cost V 4 bases and J 5 bases, with 5 bases left between them. DNA of the CDR3: TGTGCCAGCAGTGCCAATTATGGCTACACCTTC. Its protein product is CASSANYGYTF.

The V call is TRBV7-6, the J call TRBJ2-5, with D unclear. CDR1 SGHVS and CDR2 FNYEAQ come from the germline V gene. V was cut by 5 bases and J by 5 bases, with 6 bases left in between. CDR3 length: 11 amino acids. For the CDR3, the DNA is TGTGCCAGCAGCCAGAGGGAGACCCAGTACTTC. Its protein product is CASSQRETQYF. Using reference TRBV7-6 and TRBJ2-5 for the parts outside the CDR3, the full variable domain is GAGVSQSPRYKVTKRGQDVALRCDPISGHVSLYWYRQALGQGPEFLTYFNYEAQQDKSGLPNDRFSAERPEGSISTLTIQRTEQRDSAMYRCASSQRETQYFGPGTRLLVL.

J is TRBJ1-2 and V is TRBV5-1; D may be TRBD1 (5 bases). Deletions cut 4 bases from V and 1 base from J, with 11 bases between. Germline V CDR1 and CDR2: SGHRS, YFSETQ. The CDR3 sequence is 14 residues long. This CDR3 is CASSQGRNNYGYTF. In DNA, the CDR3 is TGCGCCAGCAGCCAGGGACGGAATAACTATGGCTACACCTTC.

This chain connects TRBV15 to TRBJ2-1; 9 positions agree with TRBD2. This CDR3 comprises 15 residues. The V segment lost 2 bases and the J segment 4 bases; nucleotides outside the gene matches: 3. Germline V gene data show CDR1 as LNHNV and CDR2 as YYDKDF (reference sequence). The CDR3: CATSRSGRSYNEQFF. DNA of the CDR3: TGTGCCACCAGCAGAAGCGGGAGGAGTTACAATGAGCAGTTCTTC.

To note about this clone: Different DNA sequences within this sample yield the same CDR3. The rearrangement links TRBV5-1 to TRBJ1-1, with D possibly being TRBD1 (6 bases). V was trimmed by 2 bases and J by 4 bases, leaving 12 bases between them. The CDR3 sequence is 14 residues long. Germline V CDR1 and CDR2: SGHRS, YFSETQ. CDR3 protein: CASSLQGSGTEAFF. In DNA, the CDR3 is TGCGCCAGCAGCTTACAGGGATCTGGCACTGAAGCTTTCTTT.

The genes are TRBV2 and TRBJ2-7, with 9 bases matching TRBD2. The junction had 8 bases not matched to a gene; V was cut back by 6 bases and J by 5 bases. Germline assignment: CDR1 SNHLY and CDR2 FYNNEI. The CDR3 contains 14 residues. The CDR3 coding sequence is TGTGCCAGCAGACGACTAGCGGCCGCCGACGAGCAGTACTTC. This codes for CASRRLAAADEQYF.

This sequence joins TRBV6-1 and TRBJ1-5, with 10 bases matching TRBD1. Trimming took 3 bases from V and 9 from J; bases not matched to a gene: 5. Germline CDR1 is MNHNS and CDR2 is SASEGT. There are 14 residues in the CDR3. The CDR3 here is CASSEGQGSLPQHF. CDR3 nucleotide sequence: TGTGCCAGCAGTGAGGGACAGGGGAGTTTGCCCCAGCATTTT.

The chain employs TRBV27 and TRBJ2-7, with D uncertain. Germline V CDR1 and CDR2: MNHEY, SMNVEV (reference sequence). Trimming took 5 bases from V and 6 from J, leaving 14 bases between them. The CDR3 sequence is 13 residues long. The CDR3 loop is CASSPSGHREQYF. CDR3 sequence (DNA): TGTGCCAGCAGTCCCTCCGGGCATCGCGAGCAGTACTTC.

This clone came up a few times. The V gene is TRBV29-1, the J gene TRBJ2-3, with D possibly being TRBD1 (5 bases). Germline CDR1 is SQVTM and CDR2 is ANQGSEA. The germline V and J ends were trimmed by 5 bases and 5 bases, with 20 bases remaining between them. CDR3 length: 15 residues. The CDR3 spells CSVYPLRTGLDTQYF. In nucleotides, the CDR3 is TGCAGCGTTTATCCTTTGCGAACAGGTTTAGATACGCAGTATTTT.

The J gene is TRBJ1-2, the V gene TRBV28; D is undetermined. Germline V CDR1 and CDR2: MDHEN, SYDVKM. Trimming shortened V by 3 bases and J by 7 bases, and 12 bases separated the two germline ends. The CDR3 has 13 residues. In DNA form, the CDR3 reads TGTGCCAGCAGTTTCCCCGAGTGGTTTGGCTACACCTTC. Translating it yields CASSFPEWFGYTF.

The chain is built from TRBV7-6 and TRBJ1-1; 7 bases agree with TRBD1. The CDR3 runs 15 residues. Per germline, CDR1 SGHVS and CDR2 FNYEAQ. Trimming removed 2 bases from V and 3 bases from J; junction bases left unmatched: 6. The CDR3 region has the DNA TGTGCCAGCAGCTTAATTCCAGGGGGGGACACTGAAGCTTTCTTT. The encoded protein is CASSLIPGGDTEAFF.

Concerning this clone: Different DNA sequences within this sample yield the same CDR3. This rearrangement joins TRBV18 to TRBJ2-3; no reliable D call. CDR1 is KGHSH, CDR2 LQKENI, per germline. The length of the CDR3 is 12 residues. The germline V and J ends were trimmed by 2 bases and 6 bases, with 6 bases remaining between them. The CDR3 reads CASSPGQDTQYF. CDR3 in DNA: TGTGCCAGCTCACCAGGGCAGGATACGCAGTATTTT.

The chain couples TRBV30 to TRBJ1-4; D is possibly TRBD1 (6 bases). V dropped 4 bases and J dropped 4 bases, with 19 bases sitting between them. This CDR3 contains 16 residues. Germline assignment: CDR1 GTSNPN and CDR2 SVGIG (reference sequence). This CDR3 is CAWTGRGGGLNEKLFF. The DNA for the CDR3 is TGTGCCTGGACCGGTAGGGGAGGGGGACTTAATGAAAAACTGTTTTTT.

The rearrangement uses TRBV10-1 and TRBJ2-7; D perhaps matches TRBD1 (6 bases). The CDR3 length is 15 residues. V dropped 8 bases and J dropped 0 bases, with 17 bases sitting between them. The germline gives CDR1 WNHNN, CDR2 SYGVQD (reference sequence). The CDR3 spells CASPPGQTVSYEQYF. CDR3 coding DNA: TGCGCCAGCCCCCCCGGACAGACGGTCTCCTACGAGCAGTACTTC.

The rearrangement uses TRBV2 and TRBJ2-1, with D maybe TRBD2 (7 bases). V lost 4 bases and J 3 bases, leaving 13 bases between the germline ends. The CDR3 sequence is 15 residues long. Germline CDR1 SNHLY, CDR2 FYNNEI. This CDR3 reads CASSVEGGVYNEQFF. The CDR3 DNA follows: TGTGCCAGCAGTGTAGAGGGGGGGGTCTACAATGAGCAGTTCTTC.

This sequence joins TRBV7-2 and TRBJ1-2, with TRBD1 matching 12 bases. CDR3 length equals 14 residues. With V trimmed by 4 bases and J by 8 bases, 5 bases remained unmatched. CDR1 is SGHTA and CDR2 is FQGNSA in the germline V gene. This CDR3 reads CASSSGTGGRGYTF. CDR3 DNA: TGTGCCAGCAGCTCCGGGACAGGGGGCCGGGGCTACACCTTC.

Note on this clone: This is likely a read error, given that the CDR3 carries no conserved phenylalanine or tryptophan at its end. The DNA is left out, because the CDR3 cannot be placed on it with certainty; the CDR3 is given as TCRdb lists it. Here the CDR3 reads CASTGPKL. The rearrangement links TRBV6-6 to TRBJ1-3; the table's D call TRBD1 went unverified against the DNA. Germline CDR1 and CDR2: MNHNY and SVGAGI (reference sequence). With termini counted, the CDR3 has 8 amino acids.

The V and J genes are TRBV2 and TRBJ2-1, with a weak D call TRBD2 (5 bases). CDR1 and CDR2 from the germline V gene are SNHLY and FYNNEI. Trimming pared 9 bases from V and 5 bases from J, leaving 11 bases between. The CDR3 spans 12 residues. CDR3 protein: CASTRSHNEQFF. The CDR3 nucleotides are TGTGCCAGTACTAGATCACACAATGAGCAGTTCTTC. The whole variable domain, remainder taken from reference TRBV2 and TRBJ2-1, is EPEVTQTPSHQVTQMGQEVILRCVPISNHLYFYWYRQILGQKVEFLVSFYNNEISEKSEIFDDQFSVERPDGSNFTLKIRSTKLEDSAMYFCASTRSHNEQFFGPGTRLTVL.

The genes are TRBV7-6 and TRBJ2-2; D might be TRBD2 (5 bases). Germline V gene sequence: CDR1 SGHVS, CDR2 FNYEAQ. The CDR3 has 12 amino acids. Trimming cost V 8 bases and J 6 bases, with 10 bases left between them. CDR3 in DNA: TGTGCCAGCTCCAGCGGAGCCGGGGAGCTGTTTTTT. Amino acid sequence: CASSSGAGELFF. Filled out from reference TRBV7-6 and TRBJ2-2, the complete variable domain reads GAGVSQSPRYKVTKRGQDVALRCDPISGHVSLYWYRQALGQGPEFLTYFNYEAQQDKSGLPNDRFSAERPEGSISTLTIQRTEQRDSAMYRCASSSGAGELFFGEGSRLTVL.

The V gene is TRBV11-3, the J gene TRBJ2-7, with TRBD1 matching 8 bases. Unmatched junction bases numbered 5, after V lost 3 bases and J lost 1 base. CDR3 size: 15 residues. Germline V gene data show CDR1 as SGHNT and CDR2 as YENEEA. The CDR3 spells CASSFGQGGSYEQYF. The CDR3 coding sequence is TGTGCCAGCAGCTTCGGACAGGGCGGTTCCTACGAGCAGTACTTC.

In this sample, this clone turned up a few times. This chain links TRBV5-6 with TRBJ2-7; D is unclear. Deletions cut 0 bases from V and 5 bases from J, with 9 bases between. There are 13 residues in the CDR3. Per the germline V gene, CDR1 is SGHDT and CDR2 is YYEEEE. The CDR3 nucleotides are TGTGCCAGCAGCTTGGTAGGGTTCCACGAGCAGTACTTC. Translation: CASSLVGFHEQYF.

This clone came up a few times. The V gene is TRBV11-3, the J gene TRBJ2-1; D might be TRBD1 (6 bases). The length of the CDR3 is 17 residues. Per germline, CDR1 SGHNT and CDR2 YENEEA. Trimming removed 1 base from V and 3 bases from J, with 16 bases in between. CDR3 residues: CASSLGSGAGHYNEQFF. The CDR3 bases are TGTGCCAGCAGCTTAGGTTCAGGGGCAGGGCACTACAATGAGCAGTTCTTC.

The chain recombines TRBV6-4 with TRBJ1-1, with D unclear. Germline-derived CDR1 and CDR2 are MRHNA and SNTAGT. Deletions cut 8 bases from V and 1 base from J, with 17 bases between. This CDR3 spans 15 amino acids. The CDR3 DNA follows: TGTGCCAGCTATCTTTTGAGTAGGAGGAACACTGAAGCTTTCTTT. It translates to CASYLLSRRNTEAFF.

CDR3 residues: CSVELVGQVAYEQYF. The CDR3 DNA reads TGCAGCGTTGAGCTGGTGGGACAGGTAGCCTACGAGCAGTACTTC. The chain is built from TRBV29-1 and TRBJ2-7, with TRBD1 matching over 8 bases. Germline CDR1 reads SQVTM; CDR2 reads ANQGSEA. The length of the CDR3 is 15 residues. Trimming took 3 bases from V and 2 from J; bases not matched to a gene: 9.

The sample holds many counts of this clone. The identical CDR3 is also encoded by other nucleotide sequences in the sample. The V call is TRBV19, the J call TRBJ2-7; TRBD2 agrees at 10 bases. Germline V gene data show CDR1 as LNHDA and CDR2 as SQIVND (reference sequence). After removal of 4 bases from V and 2 bases from J, the junction contained 5 bases not matched to a gene. CDR3 length: 15 amino acids. The CDR3 region has the DNA TGTGCCAGTAGTAAGGGACTAGCGCGGACCTACGAGCAGTACTTC. Its translation: CASSKGLARTYEQYF.

This rearrangement joins TRBV5-1 to TRBJ1-1; 7 nucleotides agree with TRBD1. Germline V lookup: CDR1 SGHRS, CDR2 YFSETQ. The ends lost 2 bases at V and 4 bases at J; junction bases unmatched: 8. This CDR3 comprises 15 residues. This CDR3 reads CASSFFSQGGTEAFF. CDR3 coding DNA: TGCGCCAGCAGCTTTTTCAGCCAGGGGGGCACTGAAGCTTTCTTT.

This clone was counted a single time. This chain links TRBV11-2 with TRBJ1-1; D is perhaps TRBD1 (5 bases). Germline CDR1 is SGHAT and CDR2 is FQNNGV. Trimming took off 3 bases at V and 5 bases at J, with 10 bases between the two ends. The CDR3 spans 13 residues. CDR3 residues: CASSLQGGTEAFF. CDR3 in DNA: TGTGCCAGCAGCTTGCAGGGTGGGACTGAAGCTTTCTTT.